This T cell receptor (beta chain) was recovered during a study of cytomegalovirus exposure and HLA in healthy donors (dated by TCRdb to about 2017). About the full investigation: According to an earlier analysis of 587 of the donors, about 179 million T cells yielded 117 million unique TCR beta sequences and 276 Gb of sequence data. Approximately 300 gigabases of sequencing data and approximately 80 million unique TCR sequences were included in an early release covering under 650 HLA-typed donors. Among the roughly 400 genotyped donors, approximately 76% belonged to the genetic ancestry cluster associated with self-reported Caucasian donors. The study was designed to test whether signatures of past pathogen exposure could be identified by cataloging public T cell receptors. Using immunosequencing, the study profiled T cell repertoires from roughly 650 subjects and related those repertoires to cytomegalovirus serostatus. Along with the approximately 700-subject first cohort, a separate validation cohort of over a hundred different subjects was used. High-throughput TCR immunosequencing, statistical association of individual TCRs with disease status, and machine learning were combined to predict cytomegalovirus infection status. To study patterns of TCR occurrence, a later analysis re-analyzed previously published TCR beta repertoires from 550 to 800 donors and added high-resolution HLA genotyping. In the later analysis, no new phenotypic data were used to find candidate immune exposures; instead, reliance was placed on TCR beta sequences and their occurrence across donors. In an earlier analysis of a few hundred of the donors, high-throughput TCR beta sequencing was used to judge whether each TCR beta V gene segment behaved as functional or pseudogenic. Donor age, sex, ethnicity and CMV serostatus were collected together with the repertoire data. A later genetic analysis used genome-wide SNP genotypes for about 55% of the 666 donors, treating that subset as a discovery cohort. Every repertoire in the discovery cohort had been generated on one and the same sequencing platform. Both class I and class II loci were covered by HLA typing, at four-digit resolution. Typing coverage varied by locus: roughly 629-630 donors for A, B, C, DRB1 and DQB1; more than 500 for DQA1; more than 600 for DPA1; around 450 for DPB1. Five DR-DQ haplotypes were handled as single units for association and clustering because linkage in the cohort was strong. Among about 360 genotyped donors of the cohort, an average of around 240,000 unique TCR beta nucleotide sequences were sequenced per donor, about a sixth of them non-productive. Beyond this particular receptor, the publication reports: Most CMV-associated TCR beta chains appeared to be HLA-restricted in a later analysis, and the HLA associations seemed to be driven largely by CMV exposure. A cluster of highly shared sequence variants was judged likely to be a technical artifact of the sequencing pipeline. Because counts were too low, roughly 16 rarely observed V segments, including chromosome 9 orphons, were excluded from the earlier analysis of under 650 of the donors. A later analysis associated some 17,000 TCR beta sequences with specific HLA alleles at a false discovery rate of 0.05. A later analysis reported that several top co-occurrence clusters appeared linked to parvovirus B19, influenza, CMV and Epstein-Barr virus. A total of around 150 TCR beta chains were listed by the study as associated with cytomegalovirus. In a later analysis, TCR association rates were found to vary across HLA loci, with the most associated TCRs seen for DRB1 alleles and the fewest for HLA-C alleles. Only TCR beta chains were sequenced in this cohort, and the absence of alpha or paired-chain data limited detectable features. Because the 87-base-pair reads could not distinguish some IMGT-functional V segments, including TRBV6-2 and TRBV6-3, those segments were excluded. Strong co-occurrence of HLA alleles, especially DR and DQ, made assigning TCR associations to individual alleles difficult. The presence/absence analyses assumed that sequencing depth was roughly uniform across donors, and that assumption may not be true. In a later analysis, HLA-associated TCR beta chains were found to be more clonally expanded and to have lower generation probabilities than equally common non-associated chains. In a later genetic analysis, a missense DCLRE1C variant was associated with V-gene and J-gene trimming of TCR beta chains, and the association was replicated in an independent cohort. The only immune exposure information available for the cohort was CMV serostatus. In vitro tests confirmed that a few of the cytomegalovirus-associated TCR beta chains recognize cytomegalovirus antigens. A later genetic analysis reported fewer N-insertions in productive TCRs among donors in an Asian-associated ancestry cluster than the roughly 700-donor mean. While some public TCRs were present in many individuals, most TCR sequences turned up only very rarely across donors. The authors suggested that the approach could potentially be extended to other disease states and immunological phenotypes. A further reported finding was that TCR beta sequences accurately predicted the HLA-A and HLA-B alleles for most subjects in the first cohort. Correlated functional status among segregating V segments might reflect linkage disequilibrium, but an unknown experimental factor could not be ruled out. Broadly in line with IMGT annotations, most TCR beta V segments showed up in productive rearrangements about 87% or about 30% of the time in an earlier analysis of several hundred of the donors. Cytomegalovirus status was reported to be diagnosed by the classifier with high specificity and sensitivity in both the original and validation cohorts. HLA typing was unavailable for some donors at each locus, so association tests used only the typed subset.

The library came from the immunoSEQ multiplex PCR assay. A mixture of 60 forward primers for TCR Vbeta segments and 13 reverse primers for TCR Jbeta segments was used in the multiplex PCR. The CDR3 region of rearranged TCR beta genes was amplified from genomic DNA with a multiplex PCR assay. Amplified TCR beta libraries were sequenced as 87-base-pair reads on the Illumina HiSeq System. The authors' analysis ran thus. A later analysis counted approximately 74 million unique TCR beta chains across the 666 repertoires, and around 9.9 million of these chains were shared by at least two donors. Raw reads were error-corrected and collapsed into unique sequences by a nearest-neighbor algorithm in which closely related sequences were merged to remove PCR and sequencing errors. V, D and J gene segments were assigned by aligning CDR3 sequences to IMGT reference sequences. Each retained sequence needed at least a six-nucleotide match to both a V gene segment and a J gene segment. A rearrangement counted as productive if the CDR3 had no stop codons and remained in frame with V and J, and every other rearrangement counted as non-productive. CDR3 was defined by IMGT convention, running from the second conserved V-encoded cysteine to the conserved J-encoded phenylalanine. The earlier analysis of 500 to 750 of the donors excluded any sequence lacking an unambiguous match to a single V gene segment. In an earlier analysis of around 600 of the donors, V segments were called functional above 56.7% productive rearrangements and were called segregating when the between-donor standard deviation exceeded 5%. A statistical classification framework was built to diagnose cytomegalovirus status from the catalog of TCR beta chain sequences. A later analysis assigned V and J genes by comparing TCR nucleotide sequences with IMGT/GENE-DB human TR gene sequences. Using the TCRdist pipeline, a later analysis assigned CDR3 sequences along with most-parsimonious VDJ recombination scenarios. In a later analysis, each TCR beta chain was defined by its CDR3 amino acid sequence together with its V-gene family, and reads lacking a unique V-gene family were excluded. As a way to deal with suspected cross-contamination and a sequencing artifact, a later analysis dropped more than 500 nucleotide sequences that were highly shared and had low generation probability. For each public chain, a later analysis derived a clonal expansion index from normalized ranks of inferred template counts within each repertoire. In a later analysis, generation probabilities were computed with a VDJ recombination model fitted to out-of-frame rearrangements, and the resulting probabilities were checked against IGoR. A later analysis scored TCR-TCR, TCR-HLA and TCR-CMV co-occurrence with hypergeometric tests, applying a repertoire-size bias correction to TCR pairs. False discovery rates were estimated in a later analysis by permuting HLA or CMV assignments 20 times. In a later analysis, co-occurring TCRs were grouped with DBSCAN, and TCRdist sequence similarity was added when clustering was performed within HLA-allele-positive subsets. Repertoires with fewer than 30,000 or more than 120,000 public chains, plus five repertoires with anomalous nucleotide sharing, were excluded from co-occurrence clustering. The table was pulled from immuneACCESS by TCRdb, which kept in-frame rearrangements only. Such tables lose some clones; where checked, under half of the loss comes from unresolved V genes, and the rest has no known cause. D and trimming were read from the DNA, whereas the V and J calls and clone size are those reported in that table. The sample table contains 150,000 to 200,000 clones; only one count was recorded for 76% of them. The top ten hold over 1.1% of the sample.

As to this clone: What this receptor recognizes is not known. Per-base qualities were not stored, and no clone one base away is much larger.

The cohort comprised some 730 healthy bone marrow donors. At the time of sampling, all cohort members were nominally healthy, though unrecorded immune exposures were likely present. The donor tested CMV seronegative and was one of the 352 seronegative cohort members. Each donor provided a peripheral blood sample, and peripheral blood mononuclear cells were used for TCR beta sequencing. The Qiagen DNeasy Blood Extraction Kit was used to extract genomic DNA from the blood cell samples. Taken from the germline V gene, the CDR1 and CDR2 loops are SGHRS and YFSETQ. V loses 4 bases of germline sequence and J loses 3 bases, and the interval between the two ends is 11 bases. From its cysteine to its phenylalanine, the CDR3 spans 13 amino acids. Only CDR3 DNA remains: 39 bases, in frame from the first base.

The V gene is TRBV5-1 and the J gene is TRBJ2-7, with the D segment identity uncertain. Sequenced material: PBMCs. The source is a man between 60 and 75 years old in good health and CMV-seronegative. The DNA sequence is as follows: TGCGCCAGCAGCCTCGCCTCCGGCTACGAGCAGTACTTC. Protein translation: CASSLASGYEQYF. Where the CDR3 stops, the reference TRBV5-1 and TRBJ2-7 genes take over; the full variable domain is KAGVTQTPRYLIKTRGQQVTLSCSPISGHRSVSWYQQTPGQGLQFLFEYFSETQRNKGNFPGRFSGRQFSNSRSEMNVSTLELGDSALYLCASSLASGYEQYFGPGTRLTVT.